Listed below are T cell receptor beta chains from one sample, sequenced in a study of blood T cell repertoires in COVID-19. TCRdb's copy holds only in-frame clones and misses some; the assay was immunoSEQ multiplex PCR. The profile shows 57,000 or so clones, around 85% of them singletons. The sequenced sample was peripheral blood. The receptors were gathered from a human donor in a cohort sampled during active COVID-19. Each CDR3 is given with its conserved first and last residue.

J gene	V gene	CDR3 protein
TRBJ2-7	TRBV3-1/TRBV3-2	CASSQGLGAGLGYEQYF
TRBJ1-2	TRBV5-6	CASSLVAVNYGYTF
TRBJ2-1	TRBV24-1	CATSVHKPGQGGNEQFF
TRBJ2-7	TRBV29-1	CSVRQSSYEQYF
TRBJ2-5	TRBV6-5	CASSYGQVETQYF
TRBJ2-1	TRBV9	CASSVEWEPSYNEQFF
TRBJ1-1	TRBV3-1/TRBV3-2	CASSHIRTGRMNTEAFF
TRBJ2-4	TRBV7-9	CASSPTGGTHSKNIQYF
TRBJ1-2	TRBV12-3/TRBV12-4	CASRFGTGEGYTF
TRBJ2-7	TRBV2	CASRTGVTYEQYF
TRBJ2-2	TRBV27	CASSSFPPITTNTGELFF
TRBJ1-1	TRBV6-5	CASSYVSSAYDTEAFF
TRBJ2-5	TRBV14	CASSQGLISRYF
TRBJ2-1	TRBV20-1	CSALKGNEQFF
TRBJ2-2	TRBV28	CASSPGQGNTGELFF
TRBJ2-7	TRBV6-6	CASSPGGISSYEQYF
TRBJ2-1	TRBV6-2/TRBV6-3	CASSGLAKFHSSEQFF
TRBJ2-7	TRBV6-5	CASSLDRSYEQYF
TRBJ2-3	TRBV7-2	CASSLDPQRDTYF
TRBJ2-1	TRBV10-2	CASSEITSGSNEQFF
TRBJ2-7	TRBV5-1	CASSLGGNPRVYEQYF
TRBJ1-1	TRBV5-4	CASSLGHQTTNTEAFF
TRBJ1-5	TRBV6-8	CASSYFPGQGDFGNQPQHF
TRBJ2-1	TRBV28	CASSLVYARNNEQFF
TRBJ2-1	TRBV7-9	CASSGAGGRSYNEQFF
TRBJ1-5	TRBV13	CASSLRGNQPQHF
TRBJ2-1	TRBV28	CASSHHPLTSGRDNEQFF
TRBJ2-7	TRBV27	CASSSPGQGAYEQYF
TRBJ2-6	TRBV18	CASSPETPVSGANVLTF
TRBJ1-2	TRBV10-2	CASSSDRGYTF
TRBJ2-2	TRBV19	CASSIGRSGRTGGELFF
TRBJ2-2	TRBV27	CASSLKDSPNTGELFF
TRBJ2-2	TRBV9	CASSVLAGGNTGELFF
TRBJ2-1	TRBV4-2	CASSQAGGTYNEQFF
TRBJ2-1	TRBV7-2	CASSALTSRQQFF
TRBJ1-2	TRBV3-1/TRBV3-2	CASSQNRADGYTF
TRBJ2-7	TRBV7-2	CASSWGLAEGEQYF
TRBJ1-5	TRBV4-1	CASSPRTGSINNQPQHF
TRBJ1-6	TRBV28	CASRVQVGTPLHF
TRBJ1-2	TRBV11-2	CASSLDQPGRDGYTF
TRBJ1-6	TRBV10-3	CAISDSSYNSPLHF
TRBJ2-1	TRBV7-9	CASSPRRLAGATQENEQFF
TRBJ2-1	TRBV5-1	CASSLFAGGEQFF
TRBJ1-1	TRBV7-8	CASSFSGSEAFF
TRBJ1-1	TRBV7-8	CASSLAGNTEAFF
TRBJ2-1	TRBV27	CASRSRYNEQFF
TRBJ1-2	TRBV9	CASSVARTGESYGYTF
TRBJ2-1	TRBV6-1	CASSARIRGGNNEQFF
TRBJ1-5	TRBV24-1	CATSDPPTGSGNQPQHF
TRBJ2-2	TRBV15	CATSRAGQGGTGELFF
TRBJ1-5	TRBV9	CASSSWTGNQPQHF
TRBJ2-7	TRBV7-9	CASSRKSGGTYEQYF